Listed below are T cell receptor beta chains from one sample, sequenced in a study of post-analysis software for immune sequencing data. TCRdb ran MiXCR on the PCR reads and lists one entry per CDR3 protein. The sample has around 260,000 distinct CDR3 sequences, just over 35% seen once. Input material: blood. These receptors were obtained from a girl between 10 and 17 years old with multiple sclerosis. CDR3s include the opening cysteine and the closing phenylalanine or tryptophan. Each record gives: J gene, V gene, D gene, clone size, CDR3 protein, CDR3 DNA. A D gene is named only where the DNA matches it firmly. Expanded clones get a size class; other rows say once, few or many, or leave the size out.

>TRBJ2-1|TRBV15|NA|many
CATSRGRGNEQFF
TGTGCCACCAGCAGAGGTCGGGGGAATGAGCAGTTCTTC
>TRBJ2-1|TRBV20-1|TRBD2|many
CSARDGRRGTSGVYNEQFF
TGCAGTGCTAGAGATGGGAGGCGCGGCACTAGCGGGGTCTACAATGAGCAGTTCTTC
>TRBJ2-5|TRBV7-9|NA|many
CASSLSRGRNQETQYF
TGTGCCAGCAGCTTATCGCGAGGACGGAACCAAGAGACCCAGTACTTC
>TRBJ1-2|TRBV20-1|NA|NA
CSATRGIYYGYTF
TGCAGTGCTACGAGGGGGATTTACTATGGCTACACCTTC
>TRBJ2-7|TRBV14|TRBD2|many
CASSQVSGRAPEQYF
TGTGCCAGCAGCCAAGTTAGCGGGAGGGCCCCCGAGCAGTACTTC
>TRBJ2-7|TRBV10-3|NA|NA
CAIRGSGHEQYF
TGTGCCATCCGTGGTAGCGGCCACGAGCAGTACTTC
>TRBJ2-1|TRBV7-2|TRBD1|few
CASRPLKDRDKYNEQFF
TGTGCCAGCAGACCCCTTAAGGACAGGGACAAATACAATGAGCAGTTCTTC
>TRBJ2-3|TRBV15|TRBD1|many
CATKTGAPVEDTQYF
TGTGCCACCAAGACAGGGGCCCCCGTAGAGGATACGCAGTATTTT
>TRBJ1-1|TRBV4-1|NA|many
CASSPIPGQVNTEAFF
TGCGCCAGCAGCCCGATCCCGGGACAAGTGAACACTGAAGCTTTCTTT
>TRBJ2-1|TRBV4-1|NA|many
CASSQDRGYEQFF
TGCGCCAGCAGCCAAGATCGGGGTTATGAGCAGTTCTTC
>TRBJ2-5|TRBV6-2/TRBV6-3|NA|once
CASSYNTATTVQETQYF
TGTGCCAGCAGTTACAATACGGCCACTACAGTTCAAGAGACCCAGTACTTC
>TRBJ2-5|TRBV4-1|TRBD1|many
CASSLSGTGTETQYF
TGCGCCAGCAGCCTTTCCGGGACAGGGACGGAGACCCAGTACTTC
>TRBJ2-2|TRBV5-1|NA|few
CASSLARGSTGELFF
TGCGCCAGCAGCTTGGCCCGAGGGAGCACCGGGGAGCTGTTTTTT
>TRBJ2-1|TRBV27|NA|NA
CASCVSPSSYNEQFF
TGTGCCAGCTGTGTGAGCCCAAGCTCCTACAATGAGCAGTTCTTC
>TRBJ1-1|TRBV5-1|NA|NA
CASSSQAGGMNTEAFF
TGCGCCAGCAGCTCCCAGGCCGGGGGTATGAACACTGAAGCTTTCTTT
>TRBJ2-7|TRBV7-9|TRBD1|many
CASNRDRADEQYF
TGTGCCAGCAACCGGGACAGGGCTGACGAGCAGTACTTC
>TRBJ2-1|TRBV6-5|NA|many
CASSWSSEQFF
TGTGCCAGCAGTTGGTCTAGCGAGCAGTTCTTC
>TRBJ1-2|TRBV7-9|TRBD1|few
CASRSGQGIDGYTF
TGTGCCAGCAGGTCGGGACAGGGGATTGATGGCTACACCTTC
>TRBJ2-1|TRBV12-3/TRBV12-4|TRBD2|NA
CASSKGRAGENEQFF
TGTGCCAGCAGTAAGGGAAGAGCGGGAGAAAATGAGCAGTTCTTC
>TRBJ2-1|TRBV4-1|NA|many
CASSQGYYNEQFF
TGCGCCAGCAGCCAAGGGTATTACAATGAGCAGTTCTTC
>TRBJ1-2|TRBV4-1|NA|many
CASSQDRSRTYGYTF
TGCGCCAGCAGCCAAGATAGAAGCAGAACCTATGGCTACACCTTC
>TRBJ2-5|TRBV5-1|TRBD1|many
CASSLLNRGQATQYF
TGCGCCAGCAGCTTGCTGAACAGGGGGCAGGCGACCCAGTACTTC
>TRBJ2-7|TRBV20-1|TRBD1|many
CSARGDTGTGYEQYF
TGCAGTGCTAGAGGGGATACCGGGACAGGCTACGAGCAGTACTTC
>TRBJ2-1|TRBV28|TRBD2|NA
CASSRTALSGSWNEQFF
TGTGCCAGCAGCCGGACGGCCCTTAGCGGGAGTTGGAATGAGCAGTTCTTC
>TRBJ1-4|TRBV20-1|NA|many
CSARRGGEKLFF
TGCAGTGCCCGCCGGGGGGGAGAAAAACTGTTTTTT
>TRBJ2-3|TRBV20-1|TRBD2|many
CSAGIAGVADTQYF
TGCAGTGCGGGGATAGCGGGAGTTGCAGATACGCAGTATTTT
>TRBJ2-1|TRBV9|TRBD2|many
CASSGREGGYNEQFF
TGTGCCAGCAGCGGCCGGGAGGGAGGATACAATGAGCAGTTCTTC
>TRBJ2-1|TRBV7-9|TRBD2|few
CASRPGTGLAGAREQFF
TGTGCCAGCAGGCCGGGGACGGGGCTAGCGGGAGCACGTGAGCAGTTCTTC
>TRBJ2-1|TRBV12-3/TRBV12-4|TRBD2|many
CASSLGGGGAFREQFF
TGTGCCAGCAGTTTAGGCGGCGGGGGGGCCTTCCGTGAGCAGTTCTTC
>TRBJ2-1|TRBV6-2/TRBV6-3|NA|NA
CASSYSQGTWGNEQFF
TGTGCCAGCAGTTACTCGCAGGGGACTTGGGGTAATGAGCAGTTCTTC
>TRBJ2-7|TRBV29-1|NA|NA
CSVESQAGSEQYF
TGCAGCGTTGAATCACAGGCGGGAAGCGAGCAGTACTTC
>TRBJ1-1|TRBV5-1|NA|many
CASSLTGMNTEAFF
TGCGCCAGCAGCTTGACGGGGATGAACACTGAAGCTTTCTTT
>TRBJ1-1|TRBV7-2|NA|few
CASSPSGYEAFF
TGTGCCAGCAGCCCCTCCGGCTACGAAGCTTTCTTT
>TRBJ1-2|TRBV7-9|NA|NA
CASGLATGLLARVDGYTF
TGTGCCAGCGGCCTCGCCACAGGGCTCCTAGCGCGGGTGGATGGCTACACCTTC
>TRBJ2-1|TRBV25-1|TRBD2|many
CASSRTSGYYNEQFF
TGTGCCAGCAGCCGGACTAGCGGTTACTACAATGAGCAGTTCTTC
>TRBJ2-7|TRBV7-6|NA|few
CASSTSQGNEQYF
TGTGCCAGCAGCACGTCACAGGGAAACGAGCAGTACTTC
>TRBJ1-1|TRBV19|NA|NA
CASSIGQNTEAFF
TGTGCCAGTAGTATTGGACAGAACACTGAAGCTTTCTTT
>TRBJ1-2|TRBV29-1|NA|NA
CSVEVGRRNYGYTF
TGCAGCGTTGAAGTAGGAAGACGGAACTATGGCTACACCTTC
>TRBJ2-1|TRBV14|TRBD2|NA
CASSGVGGFIYNEQFF
TGTGCCAGCAGCGGGGTCGGGGGGTTTATCTACAATGAGCAGTTCTTC
>TRBJ1-1|TRBV5-1|NA|NA
CASSLRGSWDTEAFF
TGCGCCAGCAGCTTGAGGGGGAGCTGGGACACTGAAGCTTTCTTT
>TRBJ2-7|TRBV4-1|NA|NA
CASSQSRASPYEQYF
TGCGCCAGCAGCCAGAGCCGGGCCAGCCCCTACGAGCAGTACTTC
>TRBJ2-2|TRBV7-9|TRBD2|many
CASIRTRANTGELFF
TGTGCCAGCATCCGGACTAGAGCGAACACCGGGGAGCTGTTTTTT
>TRBJ2-7|TRBV3-1|NA|NA
CASSQESLLSYEQYF
TGTGCCAGCAGCCAAGAATCACTCCTATCCTACGAGCAGTACTTC
>TRBJ1-5|TRBV7-2|TRBD1|NA
CASSWDSARQPQHF
TGTGCCAGCAGCTGGGACAGTGCAAGGCAGCCCCAGCATTTT
>TRBJ1-2|TRBV4-1|NA|NA
CASSQGGGRGSNYGYTF
TGCGCCAGCAGCCAAGGGGGCGGAAGAGGGAGCAACTATGGCTACACCTTC
>TRBJ2-1|TRBV20-1|TRBD2|NA
CSATGRLAGRYNEQFF
TGCAGTGCTACGGGGAGGCTAGCGGGAAGATACAATGAGCAGTTCTTC
>TRBJ2-2|TRBV15|NA|few
CATSTPRGASGTGELFF
TGTGCCACCAGCACCCCTCGGGGGGCTTCGGGTACCGGGGAGCTGTTTTTT
>TRBJ1-1|TRBV20-1|TRBD1|many
CSARAGGGNTEAFF
TGCAGTGCTAGAGCAGGGGGTGGGAACACTGAAGCTTTCTTT
>TRBJ2-7|TRBV28|NA|many
CASSFEHSYEQYF
TGTGCCAGCAGTTTTGAACACTCCTACGAGCAGTACTTC
>TRBJ2-1|TRBV5-5|NA|many
CASSLISGFINEQFF
TGTGCCAGCAGCTTGATTAGCGGATTTATCAATGAGCAGTTCTTC
>TRBJ2-7|TRBV12-3/TRBV12-4|NA|NA
CASSLDADEQYF
TGTGCCAGCAGTTTGGACGCGGACGAGCAGTACTTC
>TRBJ2-5|TRBV6-1|NA|many
CASSWYLKTQYF
TGTGCCAGCAGTTGGTATCTGAAGACCCAGTACTTC
>TRBJ1-1|TRBV10-3|NA|few
CAIARTGGLNEAFF
TGTGCCATCGCCCGTACAGGAGGATTAAATGAAGCTTTCTTT
>TRBJ2-7|TRBV7-9|NA|few
CASSLEGDEQYF
TGTGCCAGCAGCTTAGAAGGGGACGAGCAGTACTTC
>TRBJ2-5|TRBV5-6|NA|NA
CASSLTSQETQYF
TGTGCCAGCAGCTTGACCTCCCAAGAGACCCAGTACTTC
>TRBJ1-2|TRBV12-3/TRBV12-4|NA|NA
CASSLEGRFGYGYTF
TGTGCCAGCAGTTTAGAGGGACGGTTTGGCTATGGCTACACCTTC
>TRBJ2-2|TRBV15|NA|few
CTTSRDRYETDANTGELFF
TGTACCACCAGCAGGGATAGATACGAGACAGACGCGAACACCGGGGAGCTGTTTTTT
>TRBJ2-2|TRBV20-1|TRBD2|NA
CSAPERGPAGERFF
TGCAGTGCACCCGAGCGGGGGCCGGCCGGGGAGCGGTTTTTT
>TRBJ2-6|TRBV29-1|NA|many
CSVRYSGANVLTF
TGCAGCGTCCGCTACTCTGGGGCCAACGTCCTGACTTTC